Each of the 27 T cell receptor beta chains below was sequenced from the same sample in a study of tumor-infiltrating lymphocytes in primary liver carcinoma. Starting material of 450 to 550 ng total RNA yielded TCR beta cDNA via a constant-region primer. Three rounds of nested multiplex PCR with slightly modified ARM-PCR produced TCR beta libraries. The study ran its first two PCR rounds for about 11 cycles each, using TRBV1-TRBV30 forward primers and a C-beta reverse primer. MiXCR was run by TCRdb on the multiplex PCR reads, yielding one entry per CDR3 protein. The table includes about 330,000 distinct CDR3 sequences, about 61% detected once. Germline DNA was also extracted, and blood RNA was taken from unsorted whole blood. Sequenced sample: peripheral blood. These receptors were taken from a man aged 35 to 55 with primary liver carcinoma and hepatitis B virus infection.

Notes on this clonotype: One end of the junction is discordant with germline, which a read error may explain. This sequence joins TRBV11-2 and TRBJ2-7; a possible D gene is TRBD1 (5 bases). CDR3 length equals 16 residues. From germline, CDR1 is SGHAT and CDR2 FQNNGV. The CDR3: CASSLVVVGASYEEYF. The CDR3 DNA reads TGTGCCAGCAGCTTAGTCGTGGTAGGGGCCTCCTACGAGGAGTACTTC.

This clonotype has only one observation. This may be a read error: a much more frequent sequence differs by one nucleotide. The rearrangement links TRBV7-8 to TRBJ1-5; the D is unclear. The V end was cut by 1 base, the J end by 7 bases, with 11 bases between. CDR3 size: 14 residues. Germline V gene data show CDR1 as SGHVS and CDR2 as FQNEAQ. Here the CDR3 DNA reads TGTGCCAGCAGCTTAGGAAAGGGTGGACAGCCCCAGCATTTT. This translates into CASSLGKGGQPQHF.

Note on this clonotype: A read error is possible here, since a much larger clone lies one base away. J is TRBJ2-7 and V is TRBV12-3 or TRBV12-4; 8 bases match TRBD2. This CDR3 is built from 15 residues. DNA for the CDR3: TGTACCAGCAGTTTCGGGAGGGGATACTCCTACGAGCAGTACTTC. This gives the protein CTSSFGRGYSYEQYF.

Details on this clonotype: An end of the junction differs from the germline gene, which may be a read error. V and J are TRBV6-1 and TRBJ2-7; 10 bases are shared with TRBD1. Germline V gives CDR1 MNHNS, CDR2 SASEGT. This CDR3 spans 14 amino acids. The CDR3 region has the DNA TGTGCCTGCAGTGCCCTGACAGGGGGCGACGAGCAGTACTTC. Protein: CACSALTGGDEQYF.

This clonotype was seen ten or more times. The gene calls are TRBV6-1 and TRBJ1-2, with no clear D. Germline V gene lookup returns CDR1 MNHNS and CDR2 SASEGT. Trimming took off 4 bases at V and 5 bases at J, with 11 bases between the two ends. The length of the CDR3 is 13 residues. The CDR3 here is CASSAQEIYGYTF. CDR3 sequence (DNA): TGTGCCAGCAGTGCTCAGGAGATATATGGCTACACCTTC.

This clonotype was counted a few times. The chain couples TRBV5-1 to TRBJ2-3; TRBD2 might be the D (5 bases). Germline loops: CDR1 SGHRS, CDR2 YFSETQ. The ends were cut back, 4 bases at V and 3 bases at J, with 12 bases in the middle. CDR3 size: 14 residues. CDR3 sequence: CASSHGERTDTQYF. CDR3 in DNA: TGCGCCAGCAGCCACGGTGAGCGGACAGATACGCAGTATTTT.

This chain links TRBV7-9 with TRBJ1-5, with D tentatively TRBD1 (5 bases). The J call may be in error: the DNA end matches TRBJ2-3 better. Germline V gives CDR1 SEHNR, CDR2 FQNEAQ (reference sequence). The CDR3 runs to 14 residues. In DNA, the CDR3 is TGTGCCAGCAGCTTCTCTTGGGGCAATCAGCCCCAGTATTTT. This codes for CASSFSWGNQPQYF.

The V gene is TRBV11-2, the J gene TRBJ2-3; the D gene is possibly TRBD1 (6 bases). The CDR3 has 17 amino acids. Per the germline V gene, CDR1 is SGHAT and CDR2 is FQNNGV. Trimming stripped 5 bases from V and 7 bases from J, with 25 bases between. This CDR3 reads CASSPRRTVVTRNTQYF. CDR3 coding DNA: TGTGCCAGCAGCCCAAGGAGGACAGTGGTGACACGAAATACGCAGTATTTT.

This clonotype was observed once. Possible read error: a much larger clone is one base away. CDR3 sequence reads: CPSSRRSGSSYNEQFF. The DNA of the CDR3 is TGCCCCAGCAGCCGAAGGAGCGGGAGCTCCTACAATGAGCAGTTCTTC. The V and J genes are TRBV4-1 and TRBJ2-1; 8 bases match TRBD2. The CDR3 is 16 amino acids. Germline CDR1 reads MGHRA; CDR2 reads YSYEKL.

This clonotype showed up just a few times. The V gene is TRBV14, the J gene TRBJ2-7; D tentatively fits TRBD1 or TRBD2 (5 bases each). Trimming shortened V by 4 bases and J by 0 bases, and 10 bases separated the two germline ends. The CDR3 runs 14 residues. CDR1 SGHDN and CDR2 FVKESK come from the germline V gene. CDR3 coding DNA: TGTGCCAGCAGCCCCAGGGAGAGCTCCTACGAGCAGTACTTC. As protein: CASSPRESSYEQYF. The full variable domain, its missing parts supplied by reference TRBV14 and TRBJ2-7, is EAGVTQFPSHSVIEKGQTVTLRCDPISGHDNLYWYRRVMGKEIKFLLHFVKESKQDESGMPNNRFLAERTGGTYSTLKVQPAELEDSGVYFCASSPRESSYEQYFGPGTRLTVT.

This clonotype came up many times. The chain carries TRBV6-2 or TRBV6-3 and TRBJ2-7, with TRBD1 matching over 12 bases. Trimming at V came to 2 bases and at J to 0 bases, leaving 8 bases not matched to a gene. CDR1 MNHEY and CDR2 SVGEGT come from the germline V gene. The CDR3 length is 18 residues. The CDR3 reads CASSYGTGGAFFSYEQYF. The CDR3, as DNA: TGTGCCAGCAGTTACGGGACAGGGGGCGCCTTTTTCTCCTACGAGCAGTACTTC.

About this clonotype itself: Given the absence of the conserved phenylalanine or tryptophan at the CDR3 end, a read error is likely. This chain joins TRBV11-2 and TRBJ2-2; D is unclear. This CDR3 spans 14 amino acids. The germline CDR1 and CDR2 sequences are SGHAT and FQNNGV. In nucleotides, the CDR3 is TGTGCCAGCGGCTTAGAAGTGAACACCGGGGAGCTGTTTTTA. It specifies CASGLEVNTGELFL.

Points on this clonotype: This CDR3 is missing its conserved last phenylalanine or tryptophan, likely due to a read error. The gene calls are TRBV5-6 and TRBJ2-2; the D gene is possibly TRBD2 (6 bases). This CDR3 contains 15 residues. Germline CDR1 and CDR2: SGHDT and YYEEEE. CDR3 DNA sequence: TGTGCCAGCAGCTTTCAAGGTTGGGAATCCGGGGGGCTGTTTTAT. The encoded protein is CASSFQGWESGGLFY.

Note on this clonotype: It may be a read error: a sequence one base away is much more abundant. This chain connects TRBV4-3 to TRBJ2-1; no clear D gene. There are 18 residues in the CDR3. CDR1 is LGHNA, CDR2 YSLEER, per germline. CDR3 residues: CASSQEGPSAYSYSEQFF. Written as DNA, the CDR3 is TGCGCCAGCAGCCAAGAGGGCCCCAGCGCCTACTCCTACAGTGAGCAGTTCTTC.

To note about this clonotype: Given a much more abundant clone one base away, this may be a read error. The chain joins TRBV6-6 to TRBJ2-7, with unresolved D. The germline V gene has CDR1 MNHNY and CDR2 SVGAGI (reference sequence). The CDR3 length is 13 residues. The CDR3 bases are TGTACCAGCAGTGCAGGAAGGGTCTACGAGCAGTACTTC. Translating gives CTSSAGRVYEQYF.

The chain combines TRBV11-1 with TRBJ2-2; D possibly matches TRBD1 or TRBD2 (5 bases each). The CDR3 is made up of 14 amino acids. CDR1 is SGHAT, CDR2 FQDESV, per germline (reference sequence). DNA for the CDR3: TGTGGCGCTAGCTTAGTTCGGGGCGCCGGGGAGCTGTTTTTT. Residues: CGASLVRGAGELFF.

This clonotype was picked up a small number of times. A much larger clone differs from this one at a single base, so this may be a read error. No conserved phenylalanine or tryptophan ends this CDR3, so it is likely a read error. This chain connects TRBV6-5 to TRBJ1-1; D remains ambiguous. The CDR3 extends over 13 amino acids. V was cut by 0 bases and J by 0 bases, with 2 bases left in between. The germline gives CDR1 MNHEY, CDR2 SVGAGI. In DNA form, the CDR3 reads TGTGCCAGCAGTTACTCGATGAACACTGAAGCTTTCTCT. Protein product: CASSYSMNTEAFS.

Only one count was recorded for this clonotype. No conserved phenylalanine or tryptophan is present at the end of the CDR3, so a read error is the likely explanation. This chain links TRBV28 with TRBJ2-7; 7 positions match TRBD2. Trimming cost V 3 bases and J 2 bases; bases outside gene matches: 4. CDR1 MDHEN and CDR2 SYDVKM come from the germline V gene. The CDR3 covers 14 residues. The CDR3 reads CASSFGGSPYEQYL. The CDR3 DNA reads as TGTGCCAGCAGTTTCGGGGGGAGTCCCTACGAGCAGTACTTA.

About this clonotype itself: At one boundary the junction diverges from the germline segment, which might be a read error. The chain is built from TRBV11-1 and TRBJ2-2, with D tentatively TRBD1 or TRBD2 (5 bases each). Germline CDR1 SGHAT, CDR2 FQDESV (reference sequence). The CDR3 length is 13 residues. The CDR3 sequence is CVSSSDSAGELLF. DNA for the CDR3: TGTGTCAGCAGCTCTGACAGTGCCGGGGAGCTGCTTTTT.

This clonotype was seen only once. Its ends do not fully match the called genes, so a read error is possible. The V and J genes are TRBV6-6 and TRBJ2-7; D unresolved. The CDR3 runs 13 residues. Germline V lookup: CDR1 MNHNY, CDR2 SVGAGI (reference sequence). The CDR3: CVSSSQWNYEQYF. The CDR3 bases are TGTGTCAGCAGTTCGCAGTGGAACTACGAGCAGTACTTC.

The chain is built from TRBV6-2 or TRBV6-3 and TRBJ2-5; possible D gene TRBD2, 5 bases. Between the trimmed V and J ends, which lost 2 bases and 4 bases, there was a span of 11 bases. The CDR3 has 14 amino acids. Germline values: CDR1 MNHEY, CDR2 SVGEGT. The CDR3, as DNA: TGTGCCAGCAGTTACAGAGGGCTAGCAGAGACCCAGTACTTC. Protein product: CASSYRGLAETQYF.

A remark on this clonotype: A much larger clonotype is one base distant, so this may be a read error. The chain uses TRBV12-3 or TRBV12-4 and TRBJ1-6; D remains unclear. CDR3 length: 16 residues. CDR3 region: CPSSPSSGPWNSPLHF. In nucleotides, the CDR3 is TGTCCCAGCAGCCCCTCATCCGGGCCTTGGAATTCACCCCTCCACTTT.

In its sample, this clonotype was seen a few times. A much larger clone sits a single nucleotide away, making a read error possible. The V call is TRBV12-3 or TRBV12-4, the J call TRBJ2-7; 7 bases line up with TRBD2. This CDR3 contains 13 residues. With 7 bases clipped from V and 5 bases from J, the junction kept 8 bases outside the gene matches. CDR3 protein: CASNYGLVNEQYF. The DNA of the CDR3 is TGTGCCAGCAACTACGGACTAGTTAACGAGCAGTACTTC.

This rearrangement joins TRBV11-2 to TRBJ2-3, with D perhaps being TRBD1 or TRBD2 (5 bases each). The CDR3 extends over 15 amino acids. Germline CDR1 and CDR2: SGHAT and FQNNGV. Trimming stripped 7 bases from V and 6 bases from J, with 20 bases between. The CDR3 DNA is TGTGCCAGCACCCTAGAACGGGGACGATCTGATACGCAGTATTTT. Its translation: CASTLERGRSDTQYF.

Regarding this clonotype: Possible read error: a much larger clone is one base away. The chain is built from TRBV11-2 and TRBJ2-5; D is unresolved. Germline V lookup: CDR1 SGHAT, CDR2 FQNNGV. CDR3 size: 13 residues. V shed 2 bases and J shed 11 bases, with 15 bases lying between them. CDR3 DNA sequence: TGTGCCAGCAGCTTAAATGATGCCTATGAGCAGTACTTC. This encodes CASSLNDAYEQYF.

Points on this clonotype: At one end the junction does not follow the germline gene, possibly because of a read error. The V and J genes are TRBV11-2 and TRBJ2-1; the match to TRBD2 covers 7 bases. Germline V lookup: CDR1 SGHAT, CDR2 FQNNGV. The CDR3 covers 14 residues. The CDR3 DNA reads as TGTGCCAGCAGCTTAGCCGGCGGGAGCGATGAGCAGTCCTTC. It codes for CASSLAGGSDEQSF.

The chain has TRBV9 and TRBJ2-5; TRBD1 matches at 8 bases. CDR1 is SGDLS, CDR2 YYNGEE, per germline. V lost 2 bases and J lost 6; bases outside the gene matches: 12. The CDR3 is 16 amino acids. The CDR3 nucleotides are TGTGCCAGCAGCGTGGATACAGGGGGGCGCTTGCAGACCCAGTACTTC. Translated, it gives CASSVDTGGRLQTQYF. Based on the CDR3 plus reference TRBV9 and TRBJ2-5, the full variable domain is DSGVTQTPKHLITATGQRVTLRCSPRSGDLSVYWYQQSLDQGLQFLIQYYNGEERAKGNILERFSAQQFPDLHSELNLSSLELGDSALYFCASSVDTGGRLQTQYFGPGTRLLVL.